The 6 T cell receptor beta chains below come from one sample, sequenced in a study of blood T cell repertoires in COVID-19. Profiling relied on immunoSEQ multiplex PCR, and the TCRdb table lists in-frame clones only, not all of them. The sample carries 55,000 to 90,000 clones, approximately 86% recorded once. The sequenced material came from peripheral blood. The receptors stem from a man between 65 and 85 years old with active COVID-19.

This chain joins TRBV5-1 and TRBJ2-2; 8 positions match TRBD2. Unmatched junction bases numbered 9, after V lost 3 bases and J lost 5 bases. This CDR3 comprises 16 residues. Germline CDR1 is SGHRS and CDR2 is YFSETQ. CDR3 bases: TGCGCCAGCAGCTCCGGACTAGCCCCAGGGACCGGGGAGCTGTTTTTT. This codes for CASSSGLAPGTGELFF.

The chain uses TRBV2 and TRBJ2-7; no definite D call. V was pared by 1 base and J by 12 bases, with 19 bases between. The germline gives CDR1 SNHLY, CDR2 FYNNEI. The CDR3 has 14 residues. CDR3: CASSEGVSPPRPYF. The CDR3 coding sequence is TGTGCCAGCAGTGAAGGGGTTAGCCCCCCCCGACCGTACTTC.

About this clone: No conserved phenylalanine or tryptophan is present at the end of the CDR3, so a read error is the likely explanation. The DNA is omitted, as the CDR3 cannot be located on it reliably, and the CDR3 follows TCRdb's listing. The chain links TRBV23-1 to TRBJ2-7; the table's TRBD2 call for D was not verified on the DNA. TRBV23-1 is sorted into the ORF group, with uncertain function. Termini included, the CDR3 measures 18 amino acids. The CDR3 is CASSQSGPASGRALGSLR.

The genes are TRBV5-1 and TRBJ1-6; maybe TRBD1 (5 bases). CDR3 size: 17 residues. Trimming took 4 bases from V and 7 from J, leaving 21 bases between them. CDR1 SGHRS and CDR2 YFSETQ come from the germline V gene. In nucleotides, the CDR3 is TGCGCCAGCAGCCCCAATTCGGCCAGGGCAGCAAATTCACCCCTCCACTTT. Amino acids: CASSPNSARAANSPLHF.

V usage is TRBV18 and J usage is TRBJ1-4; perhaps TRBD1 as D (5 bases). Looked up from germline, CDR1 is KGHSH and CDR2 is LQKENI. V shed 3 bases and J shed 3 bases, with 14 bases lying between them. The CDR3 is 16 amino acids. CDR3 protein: CASSPDTGLANEKLFF. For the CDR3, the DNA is TGTGCCAGCTCACCGGATACGGGACTGGCTAATGAAAAACTGTTTTTT.

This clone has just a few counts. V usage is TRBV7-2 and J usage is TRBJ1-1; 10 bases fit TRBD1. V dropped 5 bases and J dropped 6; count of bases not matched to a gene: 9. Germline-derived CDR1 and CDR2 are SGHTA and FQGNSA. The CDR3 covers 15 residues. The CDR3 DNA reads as TGTGCCAGCAGCCAGCCGACAGGGGGCGTCGCTGAAGCTTTCTTT. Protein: CASSQPTGGVAEAFF.